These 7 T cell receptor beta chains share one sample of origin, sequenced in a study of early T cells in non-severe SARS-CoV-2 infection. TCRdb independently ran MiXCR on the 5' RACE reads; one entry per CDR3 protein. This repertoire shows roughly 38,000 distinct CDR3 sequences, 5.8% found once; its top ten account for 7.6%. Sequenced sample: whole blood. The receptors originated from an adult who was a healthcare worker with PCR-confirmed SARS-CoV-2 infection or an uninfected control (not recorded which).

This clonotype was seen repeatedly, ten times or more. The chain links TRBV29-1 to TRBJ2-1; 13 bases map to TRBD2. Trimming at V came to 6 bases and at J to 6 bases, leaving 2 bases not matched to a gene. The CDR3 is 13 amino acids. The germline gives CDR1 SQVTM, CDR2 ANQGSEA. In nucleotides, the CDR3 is TGCAGCGTCTGGACTAGCGGGAGCAATGAGCAGTTCTTC. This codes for CSVWTSGSNEQFF.

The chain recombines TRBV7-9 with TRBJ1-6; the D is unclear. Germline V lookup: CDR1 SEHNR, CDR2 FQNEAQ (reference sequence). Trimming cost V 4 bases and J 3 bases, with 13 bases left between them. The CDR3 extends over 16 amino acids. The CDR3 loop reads CASSSWTRGYNSPLHF. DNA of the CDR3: TGTGCCAGCAGCTCGTGGACGAGAGGCTATAATTCACCCCTCCACTTT.

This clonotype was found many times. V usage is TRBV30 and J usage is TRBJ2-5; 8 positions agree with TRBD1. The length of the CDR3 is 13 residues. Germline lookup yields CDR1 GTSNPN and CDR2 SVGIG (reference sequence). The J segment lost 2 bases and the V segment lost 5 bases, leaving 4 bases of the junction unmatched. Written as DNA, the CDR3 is TGTGCCTGGGCGAGGGACAGGCAAGAGACCCAGTACTTC. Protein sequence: CAWARDRQETQYF.

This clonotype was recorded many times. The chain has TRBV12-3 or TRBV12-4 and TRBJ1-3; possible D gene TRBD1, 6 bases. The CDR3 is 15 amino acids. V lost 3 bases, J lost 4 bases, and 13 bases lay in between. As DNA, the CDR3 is TGTGCCAGCAGTTTTTACAGGGTACGGGGAAACACCATATATTTT. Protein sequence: CASSFYRVRGNTIYF.

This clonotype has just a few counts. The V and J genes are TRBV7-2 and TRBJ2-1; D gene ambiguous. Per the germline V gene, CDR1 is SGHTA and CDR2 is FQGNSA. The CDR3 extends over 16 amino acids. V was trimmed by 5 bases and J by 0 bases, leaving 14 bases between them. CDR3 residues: CASSPIPPSSYNEQFF. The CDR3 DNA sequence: TGTGCCAGCAGCCCCATCCCCCCGAGCTCCTACAATGAGCAGTTCTTC. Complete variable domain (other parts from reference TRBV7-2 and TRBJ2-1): GAGVSQSPSNKVTEKGKDVELRCDPISGHTALYWYRQSLGQGLEFLIYFQGNSAPDKSGLPSDRFSAERTGGSVSTLTIQRTQQEDSAVYLCASSPIPPSSYNEQFFGPGTRLTVL.

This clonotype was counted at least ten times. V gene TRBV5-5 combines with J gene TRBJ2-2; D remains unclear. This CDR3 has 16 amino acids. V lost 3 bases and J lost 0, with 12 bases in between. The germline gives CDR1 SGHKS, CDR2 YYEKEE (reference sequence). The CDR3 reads CASSSLATANTGELFF. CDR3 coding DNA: TGTGCCAGCAGCTCCCTGGCGACCGCGAACACCGGGGAGCTGTTTTTT. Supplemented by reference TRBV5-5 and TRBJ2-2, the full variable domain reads DAGVTQSPTHLIKTRGQQVTLRCSPISGHKSVSWYQQVLGQGPQFIFQYYEKEERGRGNFPDRFSARQFPNYSSELNVNALLLGDSALYLCASSSLATANTGELFFGEGSRLTVL.

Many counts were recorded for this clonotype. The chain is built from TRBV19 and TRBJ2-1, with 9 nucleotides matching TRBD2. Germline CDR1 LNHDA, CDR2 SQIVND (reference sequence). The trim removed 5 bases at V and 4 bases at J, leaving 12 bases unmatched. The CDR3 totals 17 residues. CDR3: CASSVETSGGSYNEQFF. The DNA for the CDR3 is TGTGCCAGTAGTGTGGAGACTAGCGGAGGGAGTTACAATGAGCAGTTCTTC.